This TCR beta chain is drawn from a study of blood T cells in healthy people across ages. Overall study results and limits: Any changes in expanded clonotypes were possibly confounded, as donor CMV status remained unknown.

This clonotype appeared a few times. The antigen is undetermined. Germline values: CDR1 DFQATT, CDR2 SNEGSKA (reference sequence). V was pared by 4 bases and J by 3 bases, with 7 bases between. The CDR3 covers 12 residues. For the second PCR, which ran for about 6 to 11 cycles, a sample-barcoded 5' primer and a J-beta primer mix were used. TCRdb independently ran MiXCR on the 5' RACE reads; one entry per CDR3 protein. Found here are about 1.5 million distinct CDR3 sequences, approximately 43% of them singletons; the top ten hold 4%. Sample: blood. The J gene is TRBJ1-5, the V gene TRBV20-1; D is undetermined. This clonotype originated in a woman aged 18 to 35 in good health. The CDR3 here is CSAIPDNQPQHF. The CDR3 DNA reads TGCAGTGCTATCCCAGACAATCAGCCCCAGCATTTT.